This T cell receptor beta chain was documented in a study of blood T cell repertoires in COVID-19. About the research overall: From T cells, B-cell-depleted T cells, or PBMCs came the material, which was cDNA or gDNA.

Sequencing used immunoSEQ multiplex PCR; TCRdb keeps in-frame clones, though not all of them. The table lists about 230,000 clones, around 83% of them singletons. This sequence originates from a woman aged 50 to 65 with acute or convalescent COVID-19. Material: peripheral blood.

The CDR3: CASTPPGEGIDTQYF. As DNA, the CDR3 is TGTGCCAGCACCCCCCCCGGGGAAGGGATAGATACGCAGTATTTT. This chain links TRBV28 with TRBJ2-3; D is perhaps TRBD2 (5 bases). The CDR3 consists of 15 residues. Trimming left V 7 bases short and J 5 bases short, with 19 bases between. Germline values: CDR1 MDHEN, CDR2 SYDVKM.